Listed below are T cell receptor beta chains from one sample, sequenced in a study of OX40 agonist ivuxolimab in advanced cancers. Sequenced by immunoSEQ multiplex PCR; TCRdb stores in-frame clones only, minus some. The top ten clones hold approximately 2.3% of a sample with approximately 67,000 clones, about four fifths of them seen once. Sequences were derived from CD4+ or CD8+ T cells sorted from blood, sampled in a trial of the OX40 agonist ivuxolimab. The receptors stem from an adult with an advanced solid tumor such as melanoma, head and neck, liver or kidney cancer. The CDR3 runs from the conserved cysteine through the conserved F or W. Each record gives: V gene, clone size, D gene, J gene, CDR3 DNA, CDR3 protein. A D gene is named only where the DNA matches it firmly. Expanded clones are given a class, and other clones once, few, many or no size at all.

TRBV7-5	.	.	TRBJ2-7	TGTGTCAGAAGCTTAGCGTCGGGGCCCGAGCAGTACTTC	CVRSLASGPEQYF
TRBV4-2	.	.	TRBJ2-3	TGTGCCAGCAGCCAAGGACTAGTCACAGATACGCAGTATTTT	CASSQGLVTDTQYF
TRBV21-1	.	.	TRBJ2-3	TGTGCCAGCGGACAGGGACAGGGCACAGATACGCAGTATTTT	CASGQGQGTDTQYF
TRBV28	.	.	TRBJ1-5	TGTGCCAGCAGTTTACTCCAGGGGAGGAGCAATCAGCCCCAGCATTTT	CASSLLQGRSNQPQHF
TRBV5-1	.	TRBD1	TRBJ1-5	TGCGCCAGCAGCTTGGGACAGGGAGGCGCTACCCAGCATTTT	CASSLGQGGATQHF
TRBV5-4	.	.	TRBJ2-7	TGTGCCAGCAGCTTGGAATGGCAGGGCGACGAGCAGTACTTC	CASSLEWQGDEQYF
TRBV5-6	.	.	TRBJ1-1	TGTGCCAGCAGCTCGACCTTGGTGGGCGTGAACACTGAAGCTTTCTTT	CASSSTLVGVNTEAFF
TRBV5-1	medium-sized	TRBD2	TRBJ2-3	TGCGCCAGCAGCGGGAGGCGGGAGTTTGGTAGTACAGATACGCAGTATTTT	CASSGRREFGSTDTQYF
TRBV11-2	.	.	TRBJ1-5	TGTGCCAGCAGCTTCGGGGGTAACAATCAGCCCCAGCATTTT	CASSFGGNNQPQHF
TRBV28	.	TRBD1	TRBJ2-3	TGTGCCAGCAGTCTACCCGGGACAGCGGTAACTAGCACAGATACGCAGTATTTT	CASSLPGTAVTSTDTQYF
TRBV6-5	once	TRBD2	TRBJ2-3	TGTGCCAGCAGTCGAGGGCTAGCGGGAGACCCCGGGCAGTATTTT	CASSRGLAGDPGQYF
TRBV14	many	TRBD2	TRBJ2-7	TGTGCCAGCAGCCAGATCCTAACTAGCGGGGAAGCCTACGAGCAGTACTTC	CASSQILTSGEAYEQYF